This T cell receptor (beta chain) is from a study of blood T cell repertoires in COVID-19. The CDR3 is 14 residues long. Germline V gives CDR1 LNHDA, CDR2 SQIVND (reference sequence). The trim removed 3 bases at V and 4 bases at J, leaving 3 bases unmatched. Sequencing used immunoSEQ multiplex PCR; TCRdb keeps in-frame clones, though not all of them. Counted here are tens of thousands of clones, roughly nine tenths occurring once; the ten biggest clones make up around 5.3%. The TCR was taken from a human donor in a cohort sampled during active COVID-19. Sequenced material: peripheral blood. The rearrangement uses TRBV19 and TRBJ1-2, with TRBD1 matching over 9 bases. Here the CDR3 reads CASSMGQGSYGYTF. The CDR3 DNA is TGTGCCAGTAGTATGGGACAGGGAAGCTATGGCTACACCTTC.